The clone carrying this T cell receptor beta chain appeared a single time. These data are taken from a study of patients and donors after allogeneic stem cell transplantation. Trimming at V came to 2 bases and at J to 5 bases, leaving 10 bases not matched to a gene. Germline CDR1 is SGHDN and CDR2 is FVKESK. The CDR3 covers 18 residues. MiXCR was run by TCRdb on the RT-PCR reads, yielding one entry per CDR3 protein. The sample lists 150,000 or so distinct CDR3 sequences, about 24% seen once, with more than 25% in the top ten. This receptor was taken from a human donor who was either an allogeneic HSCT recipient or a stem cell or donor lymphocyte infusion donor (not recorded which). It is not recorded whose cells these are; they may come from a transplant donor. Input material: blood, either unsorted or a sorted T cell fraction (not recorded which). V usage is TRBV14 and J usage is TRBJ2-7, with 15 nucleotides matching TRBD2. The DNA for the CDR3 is TGTGCCAGCAGCCAACTTGGACTAGCGGGAGGGCCGGGTAACGAGCAGTACTTC. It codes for CASSQLGLAGGPGNEQYF.